This T cell receptor beta chain derives from a study of T cell responses to AZD1222 COVID-19 vaccine. As regards this clone: Antigen: not known.

Regarding the study as a whole: Researchers report vaccine-associated CD4 TCRs spanning spike, with dominance at 160-218 and 743-854. Reportedly, close to half of spike-specific TCRs are directed against unmutated variant regions.

The V segment lost 3 bases and the J segment 8 bases; nucleotides outside the gene matches: 5. Germline loops: CDR1 MNHNS, CDR2 SASEGT. This CDR3 is 15 amino acids long. Assay: immunoSEQ multiplex PCR; the TCRdb copy retains only in-frame clones and omits some. The sample holds roughly 170,000 clones, around 92% seen once. Sequencing used peripheral blood, obtained on day 0 of AZD1222 vaccination. This chain joins TRBV6-1 and TRBJ2-1, with 12 bases aligning to TRBD2. This receptor was identified in an adult in good health. The DNA for the CDR3 is TGTGCCAGCAGTGACGGACTAGCGGGGACATATGAGCAGTTCTTC. Its protein is CASSDGLAGTYEQFF.